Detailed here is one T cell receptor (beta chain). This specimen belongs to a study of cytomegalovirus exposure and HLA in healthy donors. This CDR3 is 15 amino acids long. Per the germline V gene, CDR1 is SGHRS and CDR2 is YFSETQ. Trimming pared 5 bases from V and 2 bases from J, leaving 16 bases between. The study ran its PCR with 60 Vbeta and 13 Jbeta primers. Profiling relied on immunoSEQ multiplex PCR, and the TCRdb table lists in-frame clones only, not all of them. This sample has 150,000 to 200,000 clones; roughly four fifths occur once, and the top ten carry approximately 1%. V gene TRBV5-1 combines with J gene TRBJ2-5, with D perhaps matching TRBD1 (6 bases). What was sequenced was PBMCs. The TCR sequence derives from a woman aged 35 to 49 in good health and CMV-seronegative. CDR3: CASSQPTGLQETQYF. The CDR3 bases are TGCGCCAGCAGTCAACCTACAGGGTTACAAGAGACCCAGTACTTC.